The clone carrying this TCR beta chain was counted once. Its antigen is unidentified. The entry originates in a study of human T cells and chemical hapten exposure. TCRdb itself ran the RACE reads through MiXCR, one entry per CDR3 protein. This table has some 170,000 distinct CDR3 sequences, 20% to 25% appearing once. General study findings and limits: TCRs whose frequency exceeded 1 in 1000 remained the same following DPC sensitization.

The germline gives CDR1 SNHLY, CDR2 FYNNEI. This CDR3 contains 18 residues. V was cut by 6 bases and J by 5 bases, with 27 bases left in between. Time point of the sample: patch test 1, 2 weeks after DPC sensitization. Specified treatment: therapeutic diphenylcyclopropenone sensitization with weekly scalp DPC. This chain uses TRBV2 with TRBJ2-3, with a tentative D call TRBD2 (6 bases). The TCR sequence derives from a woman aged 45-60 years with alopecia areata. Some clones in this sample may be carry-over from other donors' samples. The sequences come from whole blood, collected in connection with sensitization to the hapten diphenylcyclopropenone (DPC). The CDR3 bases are TGTGCCAGCAGATGGCGTGGTGGAGGGGTCTTATCGGGAGATACGCAGTATTTT. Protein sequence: CASRWRGGGVLSGDTQYF.